The 25 T cell receptor beta chains listed next were all sequenced from one sample in a study of T cells in Graves' hyperthyroidism and ophthalmopathy. RNA transcripts gave rise to amplified TCR beta CDR3 regions. The HTBI primer set served for first-round RT-PCR of the TCR CDR3. One entry per CDR3 protein results from TCRdb running MiXCR on the multiplex PCR reads. Of 300,000 or so distinct CDR3 sequences in the sample, 20% to 25% were seen once. Sample: blood. These receptors were collected from a woman aged 50 to 65 with Graves' hyperthyroidism.

This clonotype was recorded at least ten times. In DNA, the CDR3 is TGTGCCAGTAGTGCCCCAAGCTCCTACGAGCAGTACTTC. This codes for CASSAPSSYEQYF. The chain combines TRBV19 with TRBJ2-7; D ambiguous. Germline-derived CDR1 and CDR2 are LNHDA and SQIVND (reference sequence). V lost 5 bases and J lost 0, with 8 bases in between. This CDR3 is built from 13 residues.

This clonotype was recorded many times. The chain couples TRBV30 to TRBJ2-7; D call uncertain. From germline, CDR1 is GTSNPN and CDR2 SVGIG (reference sequence). The CDR3 has 11 residues. V shed 2 bases and J shed 4 bases, with 6 bases lying between them. This chain's CDR3 is CAWSPRYEQYF. Here the CDR3 DNA reads TGTGCCTGGAGTCCCCGGTACGAGCAGTACTTC.

The CDR3 protein is CASSVLQGPDTQYF. CDR3 bases: TGTGCCAGCAGTGTCCTACAGGGCCCAGATACGCAGTATTTT. This chain connects TRBV6-1 to TRBJ2-3; a weak D match, TRBD1 (6 bases). CDR1 and CDR2 (germline): MNHNS, SASEGT. This CDR3 has 14 amino acids. Trimming shortened V by 4 bases and J by 4 bases, and 12 bases separated the two germline ends.

This clonotype was found a few times. The V and J genes are TRBV20-1 and TRBJ2-3, with D possibly matching TRBD1 (5 bases). The V end was cut by 3 bases, the J end by 6 bases, with 10 bases between. Germline-derived CDR1 and CDR2 are DFQATT and SNEGSKA (reference sequence). The CDR3 totals 12 residues. The CDR3 coding sequence is TGCAGTGCTAGTAAAGGGGCCGATACGCAGTATTTT. Translating gives CSASKGADTQYF.

As to this clonotype: Compared with germline, one end of the junction differs, possibly owing to a read error. This rearrangement joins TRBV6-4 to TRBJ1-1, with D perhaps TRBD1 (6 bases). Germline CDR1 is MRHNA and CDR2 is SNTAGT. This CDR3 spans 13 amino acids. The CDR3 DNA reads as TGTGCTAGCAGTTTGACAGGTCGGTCTGAAGCTTTCTTT. Translated: CASSLTGRSEAFF.

This clonotype has more than one count but fewer than ten. The rearrangement joins TRBV10-2 to TRBJ2-7; 10 nucleotides match TRBD1. CDR1 is WSHSY and CDR2 is SAAADI in the germline V gene. Trimming at V came to 2 bases and at J to 3 bases, leaving 4 bases not matched to a gene. The CDR3 runs to 15 residues. The CDR3 DNA is TGCGCCAGCAGTGAGGTGGGACAGGGGTACTACGAGCAGTACTTC. It is translated as CASSEVGQGYYEQYF.

V is TRBV30 and J is TRBJ2-2; D is tentatively TRBD1 or TRBD2 (7 bases each). This CDR3 region has 14 residues. Trimming removed 7 bases from V and 3 bases from J, with 15 bases in between. CDR1 is GTSNPN and CDR2 is SVGIG in the germline V gene (reference sequence). The CDR3 sequence is CASETGRDTGELFF. In DNA form, the CDR3 reads TGTGCCTCGGAGACAGGGAGGGACACCGGGGAGCTGTTTTTT.

This clonotype has only a few counts. This chain links TRBV29-1 with TRBJ2-7; TRBD1 aligns across 7 bases. This CDR3 spans 13 amino acids. J lost 4 bases, V lost 3 bases, and 6 bases had no gene match. In germline, CDR1 is SQVTM, CDR2 ANQGSEA. For the CDR3, the DNA is TGCAGCGTTGACAGTCCCAGGGGGTACGAGCAGTACTTC. Translating gives CSVDSPRGYEQYF.

Here the CDR3 DNA reads TGTGCCAGCAGCTCGAGCGCGGCAGGGGGCTACACCTTC. Translating gives CASSSSAAGGYTF. The chain recombines TRBV7-9 with TRBJ1-2; D might be TRBD1 (5 bases). The V and J ends lost 4 bases and 8 bases respectively, with 14 bases between them. Germline CDR1 is SEHNR and CDR2 is FQNEAQ (reference sequence). The length of the CDR3 is 13 residues.

There are a few counts of this clonotype. The rearrangement joins TRBV5-1 to TRBJ1-4, with TRBD1 matching 9 bases. The CDR3 runs to 14 residues. Per germline, CDR1 SGHRS and CDR2 YFSETQ. V was clipped by 4 bases and J by 8 bases; unmatched bases: 6. The CDR3 region has the DNA TGCGCCAGCAGCCCCGGGACAGGGTACGAAAAACTGTTTTTT. It encodes CASSPGTGYEKLFF. Combining the CDR3 with reference TRBV5-1 and TRBJ1-4 gives the whole variable domain KAGVTQTPRYLIKTRGQQVTLSCSPISGHRSVSWYQQTPGQGLQFLFEYFSETQRNKGNFPGRFSGRQFSNSRSEMNVSTLELGDSALYLCASSPGTGYEKLFFGSGTQLSVL.

A remark on this clonotype: Since a much larger clone is just one base distant, this may be a read error. The V and J genes are TRBV10-3 and TRBJ2-3; D uncertain. V gave up 5 bases and J gave up 1 base, with 13 bases separating them. The V gene's germline CDR1 is ENHRY and CDR2 SYGVKD. The CDR3 runs to 15 residues. The CDR3 reads CAISYSGEGTDTQYF. The CDR3 nucleotides read TGTGCCATCAGTTACTCGGGCGAGGGCACAGATACGCAGTATTTT.

This clonotype was detected only a few times. This chain links TRBV20-1 with TRBJ2-1; no clear D. Germline V gives CDR1 DFQATT, CDR2 SNEGSKA (reference sequence). CDR3 length: 13 residues. Between the trimmed V and J ends, which lost 1 base and 4 bases, there was a span of 8 bases. CDR3 in amino acids: CSARVQEYNEQFF. The DNA for the CDR3 is TGCAGTGCTAGAGTTCAGGAGTACAATGAGCAGTTCTTC.

This clonotype occurred a few times. The chain couples TRBV13 to TRBJ1-3; 10 bases are shared with TRBD1. The germline V gene has CDR1 PRHDT and CDR2 FYEKMQ (reference sequence). The CDR3 is 18 amino acids. V gave up 6 bases and J gave up 3 bases; unmatched junction bases: 14. CDR3: CASSPISRTGGRGNTIYF. As DNA, the CDR3 is TGTGCCAGCAGTCCGATATCAAGGACAGGGGGACGTGGAAACACCATATATTTT.

This clonotype was recorded many times. J is TRBJ2-7 and V is TRBV28; no definite D call. With 7 bases removed from V and 2 bases from J, the gap between germline ends came to 18 bases. The germline V gene has CDR1 MDHEN and CDR2 SYDVKM. The CDR3 is made up of 15 amino acids. CDR3 loop: CASINPRHSAYEQYF. CDR3 in DNA: TGTGCCAGCATCAATCCCCGACATAGTGCCTACGAGCAGTACTTC.

This chain uses TRBV6-2 or TRBV6-3 with TRBJ2-1; 12 bases line up with TRBD1. CDR3 length equals 15 residues. In germline, CDR1 is MNHEY, CDR2 SVGEGT. Trimming cost V 4 bases and J 5 bases; bases outside gene matches: 3. CDR3 in DNA: TGTGCCAGCAGTTGGGGACAGGGGGCAAACAATGAGCAGTTCTTC. Its translation: CASSWGQGANNEQFF.

This sequence joins TRBV27 and TRBJ1-2; 12 bases match TRBD1. The CDR3 is 17 amino acids. Germline V gene data show CDR1 as MNHEY and CDR2 as SMNVEV (reference sequence). V trimming: 2 bases; J trimming: 6 bases; junction bases outside the gene matches: 10. The CDR3 nucleotides read TGTGCCAGCAGTTTAAGCCCCGGGACAGGGGGCGCGGATGGCTACACCTTC. Encoded protein: CASSLSPGTGGADGYTF.

Regarding this clonotype: One base away lies a much larger clone, so this may be a sequencing read error. The CDR3 reads CSVGLGQGQYF. CDR3 DNA sequence: TGCAGCGTTGGTCTGGGACAGGGACAGTACTTC. The rearrangement joins TRBV29-1 to TRBJ2-5; 9 positions match TRBD1. Germline V gene data show CDR1 as SQVTM and CDR2 as ANQGSEA. The length of the CDR3 is 11 residues. V was clipped by 4 bases and J by 11 bases; unmatched bases: 5.

This clonotype was detected only a few times. CDR3 coding DNA: TGTGCCATCAGTTCGGATAGGGACAGCGGTGAGCAGTTCTTC. It is translated as CAISSDRDSGEQFF. The chain links TRBV10-3 to TRBJ2-1, with 7 bases lining up with TRBD1. Germline assignment: CDR1 ENHRY and CDR2 SYGVKD. The J segment lost 9 bases and the V segment lost 5 bases, leaving 10 bases of the junction unmatched. The CDR3 totals 14 residues.

This clonotype was detected many times. CDR3 amino acids: CASTRDATYEQYF. The CDR3 DNA is TGTGCCAGCACCAGGGACGCGACCTACGAGCAGTACTTC. V is TRBV2 and J is TRBJ2-7, with D possibly being TRBD1 or TRBD2 (5 bases each). The CDR3 has 13 residues. The V end lost 7 bases, the J end lost 2 bases, and 12 bases lay between the germline ends. Germline CDR1 SNHLY, CDR2 FYNNEI.

In its sample, this clonotype was seen a few times. The V call is TRBV24-1, the J call TRBJ2-7; D is possibly TRBD1 (6 bases). V was shortened by 3 bases and J by 1 base, with 15 bases between the two germline ends. Germline V lookup: CDR1 KGHDR, CDR2 SFDVKD. The CDR3 sequence is 16 residues long. DNA of the CDR3: TGTGCCACCAGTGATGGGGGCAGGGGTATATCCTACGAGCAGTACTTC. This gives the protein CATSDGGRGISYEQYF.

This clonotype was counted between two and nine times. It may be a read error: a sequence one base away is much more abundant. J is TRBJ1-5 and V is TRBV2; 10 nucleotides match TRBD1. Germline V lookup: CDR1 SNHLY, CDR2 FYNNEI. The V gene end was trimmed by 3 bases and the J gene end by 2 bases; junction bases not matched to a gene: 4. The CDR3 totals 16 residues. The CDR3 sequence is CASSEDRGERNQPQHF. The CDR3 coding sequence is TGTGCCAGCAGTGAGGACAGGGGGGAACGCAATCAGCCCCAGCATTTT.

This clonotype appeared many times. This sequence joins TRBV20-1 and TRBJ1-5; 9 bases map to TRBD1. Per germline, CDR1 DFQATT and CDR2 SNEGSKA (reference sequence). Trimming took 6 bases from V and 3 from J; bases not matched to a gene: 12. The CDR3 extends over 16 amino acids. CDR3 sequence: CSANGQGSFHNQPQHF. The DNA of the CDR3 is TGCAGTGCAAACGGACAGGGGTCGTTCCACAATCAGCCCCAGCATTTT.

This clonotype was observed many times. This sequence joins TRBV5-1 and TRBJ2-7, with 9 bases that match TRBD1. Germline-derived CDR1 and CDR2 are SGHRS and YFSETQ. Trimming cost V 3 bases and J 3 bases; bases outside gene matches: 4. The CDR3 totals 14 residues. The CDR3 sequence is CASSSSTGGYEQYF. CDR3 sequence (DNA): TGCGCCAGCAGCTCTTCGACAGGGGGCTACGAGCAGTACTTC.

This clonotype was observed at least ten times. This sequence joins TRBV2 and TRBJ2-3; 10 bases line up with TRBD2. V shed 2 bases, J shed 5 bases, and the junction held 10 bases outside the gene matches. CDR3 length: 17 amino acids. Germline V gives CDR1 SNHLY, CDR2 FYNNEI. The CDR3 DNA reads TGTGCCAGCAGTGAAAGCACCGGACTAGCGGCTGAAGATACGCAGTATTTT. It is translated as CASSESTGLAAEDTQYF. The whole variable domain, remainder taken from reference TRBV2 and TRBJ2-3, is EPEVTQTPSHQVTQMGQEVILRCVPISNHLYFYWYRQILGQKVEFLVSFYNNEISEKSEIFDDQFSVERPDGSNFTLKIRSTKLEDSAMYFCASSESTGLAAEDTQYFGPGTRLTVL.

This clonotype occurred a few times. One end of the junction is discordant with germline, which a read error may explain. This chain links TRBV19 with TRBJ1-1, with D maybe TRBD1 (6 bases). The CDR3 spans 14 residues. Germline V gene data show CDR1 as LNHDA and CDR2 as SQIVND (reference sequence). The CDR3 sequence: CASMRTASNTEAFF. For the CDR3, the DNA is TGTGCCAGTATGAGGACAGCCTCGAACACTGAGGCTTTCTTT.